This T cell receptor (beta chain) was identified in a study of blood T cell repertoires in COVID-19. Looking at the study overall: Sites across the United States, Italy and Spain contributed samples from acute and convalescent COVID-19. PBMCs, B-cell-depleted T cells, or T cells were the source of the cDNA or gDNA that made up the material.

This clone was counted only a few times. Authors' analysis steps: It was from reference gene primer amplification that nucleated cell counts were estimated. Sequencing used immunoSEQ multiplex PCR; TCRdb keeps in-frame clones, though not all of them. Clonal size and the V and J genes are those of that table, whereas D and trimming came from the DNA. The sample has tens of thousands of clones; over 65% are singletons. The germline CDR1 and CDR2 sequences are ENHRY and SYGVKD. V shed 8 bases and J 5 bases; nucleotides not matched to a gene: 12. The CDR3 extends over 15 amino acids. V and J are TRBV10-3 and TRBJ1-2, with 9 positions matching TRBD1. The receptor comes from a man between 65 and 85 years old with acute or convalescent COVID-19. The sample taken for sequencing was peripheral blood. The CDR3 is CAIPGEGTGTYGYTF. In DNA, the CDR3 is TGTGCCATCCCGGGGGAGGGGACAGGGACATATGGCTACACCTTC.